This T cell receptor beta chain was identified during a study of cytomegalovirus exposure and HLA in healthy donors. Study information: Falling in the Caucasian-associated ancestry cluster were less than 85% of approximately 410 genotyped donors.

The sample holds one count of this clone. Germline V gene data show CDR1 as SGHTS and CDR2 as YDEGEE. The CDR3 covers 15 residues. Between the trimmed V and J ends, which lost 1 base and 5 bases, there was a span of 15 bases. Primers: 60 Vbeta forward and 13 Jbeta reverse. Sequencing was performed with immunoSEQ multiplex PCR; in TCRdb, only in-frame clones are kept and a portion is missing. The data show approximately 100,000 clones, more than 60% seen once. The chain couples TRBV5-8 to TRBJ1-2, with D perhaps matching TRBD1 (6 bases). The sample was PBMCs. The TCR was taken from a man aged 60 to 69 in good health and CMV-seronegative. The CDR3 region is CASSLYGTQGYGYTF. In nucleotides, the CDR3 is TGTGCCAGCAGCTTGTACGGAACCCAGGGGTATGGCTACACCTTC.